This record concerns one T cell receptor beta chain sequence. In the PCR, 60 Vbeta and 13 Jbeta primers were used. Authors' analysis steps: Roughly 11 million of the 60 million to 90 million unique TCR beta chains counted in a later analysis were shared. Sequencing was performed with immunoSEQ multiplex PCR; in TCRdb, only in-frame clones are kept and a portion is missing. V and J calls and clone size are those listed in that table; D and trimming were worked out from the DNA. This sample carries 150,000 to 200,000 clones, 70% to 90% of them seen once, and the ten largest clones take around 2.1%. This specimen belongs to a study of cytomegalovirus exposure and HLA in healthy donors. Across the study: Of all 400 or so donors who were genotyped, 80% to 85% belonged to the Caucasian-associated ancestry cluster.

This CDR3 has 13 amino acids. Germline-derived CDR1 and CDR2 are LNHDA and SQIVND (reference sequence). The V and J ends lost 9 bases and 6 bases, in that order; junction bases with no gene match: 7. The clonotype was recovered from a woman between 18 and 29 years old in good health and CMV-seropositive. The chain joins TRBV19 to TRBJ1-1, with 10 nucleotides matching TRBD1. The sample was PBMCs. The CDR3 loop reads CASRRDRGPEAFF. The CDR3 nucleotides read TGTGCCAGCAGACGGGACAGGGGACCTGAAGCTTTCTTT.